Shown below are 9 T cell receptor beta chains from a single sample sequenced in a study of molecular identifiers for immune sequencing clone quantification. MiXCR, run by TCRdb on the PCR reads, gives a single entry per CDR3 protein. The sample shows more than 85,000 distinct CDR3 sequences, roughly a third of them seen only once. Material: naive CD8+ T cells from blood, with Jurkat cell RNA spiked in. The subset is: FACS-sorted CD8+CD4-CCR7+CD45RA+ naive T cells. These receptors all stem from a human donor in good health. Some libraries in this study had Jurkat cell RNA spiked in.

This clonotype was seen a few times. At one end, the junction sequence differs from germline, possibly due to a read error. This chain connects TRBV7-7 to TRBJ2-3, with D uncertain. This CDR3 comprises 15 residues. The V gene's germline CDR1 is SSHAT and CDR2 FNYEAQ (reference sequence). The CDR3 coding sequence is TGTGCTAGCAGCCGAGTGGCCGGGTTGGCAGATACGCAGTATTTT. This gives the protein CASSRVAGLADTQYF.

The chain links TRBV9 to TRBJ1-6; D remains unclear. V lost 0 bases to trimming and J lost 8 bases, with 3 bases between them. Germline V gene lookup returns CDR1 SGDLS and CDR2 YYNGEE. This CDR3 contains 12 residues. For the CDR3, the DNA is TGTGCCAGCAGCGTAGACGATTCACCCCTCCACTTT. Translation: CASSVDDSPLHF. The variable domain in full, with the rest retrieved from reference TRBV9 and TRBJ1-6, is DSGVTQTPKHLITATGQRVTLRCSPRSGDLSVYWYQQSLDQGLQFLIQYYNGEERAKGNILERFSAQQFPDLHSELNLSSLELGDSALYFCASSVDDSPLHFGNGTRLTVT.

The CDR3 sequence: CASSEASPYYEQYF. DNA of the CDR3: TGTGCCAGCAGTGAAGCCTCTCCCTACTACGAGCAGTACTTC. The chain has TRBV2 and TRBJ2-7, with D hard to call. The V gene lost 0 bases and the J gene lost 3 bases, with 9 bases spanning the gap. CDR1 is SNHLY, CDR2 FYNNEI, per germline. This CDR3 is built from 14 residues.

In regard to this clonotype: This may be a read error: a much more frequent sequence differs by one nucleotide. The rearrangement uses TRBV7-9 and TRBJ2-3; 10 bases agree with TRBD2. V lost 3 bases and J lost 6; bases outside the gene matches: 6. CDR1 and CDR2 from the germline V gene are SEHNR and FQNEAQ (reference sequence). CDR3 size: 15 residues. The CDR3 DNA reads TGTGCCAGCAGCTTTATAGCGGGAGGCGCGGATACGCAGTATTTT. Protein sequence: CASSFIAGGADTQYF.

The rearrangement uses TRBV18 and TRBJ1-5; D not resolved. The CDR3 has 16 amino acids. The V end was cut by 0 bases, the J end by 0 bases, with 9 bases between. Germline CDR1 KGHSH, CDR2 LQKENI. CDR3 nucleotide sequence: TGTGCCAGCTCACCACCCCCGGGCGTTAGCAATCAGCCCCAGCATTTT. Encoded protein: CASSPPPGVSNQPQHF.

This clonotype was seen a few times. CDR3 amino acids: CASSLPTSGVSSYEQYF. The CDR3 coding sequence is TGTGCCAGCAGCCTCCCGACTAGCGGGGTTAGCTCCTACGAGCAGTACTTC. V usage is TRBV7-8 and J usage is TRBJ2-7; 11 bases map to TRBD2. The CDR3 sequence is 17 residues long. Losses at the gene ends were 5 bases for V and 0 bases for J; bases not matched to a gene: 9. CDR1 SGHVS and CDR2 FQNEAQ come from the germline V gene.

This sequence joins TRBV29-1 and TRBJ1-1, with TRBD1 matching 10 bases. Germline lookup yields CDR1 SQVTM and CDR2 ANQGSEA. This CDR3 comprises 12 residues. V was clipped by 7 bases and J by 4 bases; unmatched bases: 3. The CDR3 region has the DNA TGCAGCGCCGGACAGGGGGGCACTGAAGCTTTCTTT. The encoded protein is CSAGQGGTEAFF.

This clonotype has only one observation. Because it lacks the conserved phenylalanine or tryptophan at the end, this CDR3 is likely a read error. The V gene is TRBV6-2 or TRBV6-3, the J gene TRBJ2-7; 9 bases map to TRBD1. Germline loops: CDR1 MNHEY, CDR2 SVGEGT. The CDR3 runs 14 residues. J lost 2 bases, V lost 5 bases, and 4 bases had no gene match. CDR3 bases: TGTGCCAGCAGTCACCGGGACAGGGCCTACGAGCAGTACTAC. Its protein product is CASSHRDRAYEQYY.

This chain links TRBV20-1 with TRBJ2-3; no reliable D call. V gave up 0 bases and J gave up 2 bases, with 12 bases separating them. This CDR3 is built from 15 residues. Germline V gives CDR1 DFQATT, CDR2 SNEGSKA (reference sequence). The CDR3 spells CSARDFPQLTDTQYF. In nucleotides, the CDR3 is TGCAGTGCTAGAGATTTTCCGCAACTCACAGATACGCAGTATTTT.